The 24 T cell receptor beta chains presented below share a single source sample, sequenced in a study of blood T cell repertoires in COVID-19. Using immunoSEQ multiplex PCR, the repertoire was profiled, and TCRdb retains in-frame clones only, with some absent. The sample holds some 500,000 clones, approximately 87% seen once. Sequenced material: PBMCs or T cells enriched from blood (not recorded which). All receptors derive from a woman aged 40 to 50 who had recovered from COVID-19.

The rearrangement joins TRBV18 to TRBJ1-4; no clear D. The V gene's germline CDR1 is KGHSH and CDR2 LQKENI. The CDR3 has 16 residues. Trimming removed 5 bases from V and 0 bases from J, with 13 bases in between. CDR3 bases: TGTGCCAGCTCAACATTCGGCGGGGCAACTAATGAAAAACTGTTTTTT. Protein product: CASSTFGGATNEKLFF.

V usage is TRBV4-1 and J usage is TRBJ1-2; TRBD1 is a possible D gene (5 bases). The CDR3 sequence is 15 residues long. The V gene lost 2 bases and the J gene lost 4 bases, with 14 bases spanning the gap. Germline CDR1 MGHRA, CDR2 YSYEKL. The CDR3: CASSQPTEGSYGYTF. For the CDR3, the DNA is TGCGCCAGCAGCCAACCAACGGAGGGGTCCTATGGCTACACCTTC.

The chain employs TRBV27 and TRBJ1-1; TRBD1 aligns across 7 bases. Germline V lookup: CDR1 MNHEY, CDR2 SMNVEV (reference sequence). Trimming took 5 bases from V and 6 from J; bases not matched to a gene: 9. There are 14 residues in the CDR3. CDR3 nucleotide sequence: TGTGCCAGCAGTCCACAGGGGATCGGGGCTGAAGCTTTCTTT. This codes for CASSPQGIGAEAFF.

The CDR3 loop is CASSIRDRVTDTQYF. CDR3 DNA: TGTGCCAGCAGCATCCGCGACAGGGTCACAGATACGCAGTATTTT. The rearrangement links TRBV5-5 to TRBJ2-3; TRBD1 matches 7 bases. V lost 4 bases, J lost 2 bases, and 7 bases stayed unmatched. Germline V gives CDR1 SGHKS, CDR2 YYEKEE (reference sequence). CDR3 size: 15 residues.

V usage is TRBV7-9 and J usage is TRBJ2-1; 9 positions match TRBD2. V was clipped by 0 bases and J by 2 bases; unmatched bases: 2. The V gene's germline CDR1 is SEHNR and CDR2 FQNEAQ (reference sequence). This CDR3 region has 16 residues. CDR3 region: CASSLALAGTYNEQFF. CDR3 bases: TGTGCCAGCAGCTTAGCCCTAGCGGGGACCTACAATGAGCAGTTCTTC.

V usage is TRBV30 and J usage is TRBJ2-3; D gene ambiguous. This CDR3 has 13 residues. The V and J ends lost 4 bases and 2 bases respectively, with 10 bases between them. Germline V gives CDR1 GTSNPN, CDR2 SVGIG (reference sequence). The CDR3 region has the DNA TGTGCCTGGACACCGAGTGACACAGATACGCAGTATTTT. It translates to CAWTPSDTDTQYF.

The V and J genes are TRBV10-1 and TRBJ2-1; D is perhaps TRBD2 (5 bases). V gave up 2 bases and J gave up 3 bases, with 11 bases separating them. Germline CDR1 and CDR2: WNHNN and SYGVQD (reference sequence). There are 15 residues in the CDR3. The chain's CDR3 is CASSEMIGSYNEQFF. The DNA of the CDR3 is TGCGCCAGCAGTGAGATGATTGGGAGCTACAATGAGCAGTTCTTC.

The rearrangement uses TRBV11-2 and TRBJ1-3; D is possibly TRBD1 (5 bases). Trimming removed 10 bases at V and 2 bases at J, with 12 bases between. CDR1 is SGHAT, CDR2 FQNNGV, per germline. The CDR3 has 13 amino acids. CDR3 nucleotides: TGTGCCACCCATTTAGGGGCTGGAAACACCATATATTTT. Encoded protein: CATHLGAGNTIYF.

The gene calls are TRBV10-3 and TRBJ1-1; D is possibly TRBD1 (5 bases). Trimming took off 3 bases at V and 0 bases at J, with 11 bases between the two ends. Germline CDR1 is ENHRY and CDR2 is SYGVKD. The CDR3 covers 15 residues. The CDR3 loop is CAISEGAGMNTEAFF. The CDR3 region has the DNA TGTGCCATCAGTGAAGGGGCCGGCATGAACACTGAAGCTTTCTTT.

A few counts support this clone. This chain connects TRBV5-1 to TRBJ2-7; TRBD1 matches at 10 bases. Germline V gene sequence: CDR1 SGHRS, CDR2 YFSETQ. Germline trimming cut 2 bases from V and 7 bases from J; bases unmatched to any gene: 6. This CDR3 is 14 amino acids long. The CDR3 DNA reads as TGCGCCAGCAGCTTCAGACAGGGGGCAATAGAGCAGTACTTC. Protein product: CASSFRQGAIEQYF.

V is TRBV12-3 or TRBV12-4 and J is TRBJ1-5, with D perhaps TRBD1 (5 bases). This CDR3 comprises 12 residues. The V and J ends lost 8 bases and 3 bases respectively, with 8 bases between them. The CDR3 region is CASLDNNQPQHF. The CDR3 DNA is TGTGCCAGCTTGGACAACAATCAGCCCCAGCATTTT.

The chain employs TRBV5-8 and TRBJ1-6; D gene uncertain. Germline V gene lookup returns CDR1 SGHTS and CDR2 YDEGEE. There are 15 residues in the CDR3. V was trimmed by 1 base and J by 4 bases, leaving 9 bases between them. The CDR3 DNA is TGTGCCAGCAGCTTGCTGGGCGAATATAATTCACCCCTCCACTTT. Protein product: CASSLLGEYNSPLHF.

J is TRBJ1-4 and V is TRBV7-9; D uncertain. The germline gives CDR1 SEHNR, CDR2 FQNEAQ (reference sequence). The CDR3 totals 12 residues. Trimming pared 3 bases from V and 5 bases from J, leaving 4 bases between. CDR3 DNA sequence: TGTGCCAGCAGCTTGGAGAATGAAAAACTGTTTTTT. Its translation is CASSLENEKLFF.

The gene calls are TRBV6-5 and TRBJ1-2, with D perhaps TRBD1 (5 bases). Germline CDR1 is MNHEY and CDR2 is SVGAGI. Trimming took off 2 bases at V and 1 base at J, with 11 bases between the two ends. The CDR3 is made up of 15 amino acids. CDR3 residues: CASSYVQGSNYGYTF. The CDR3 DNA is TGTGCCAGCAGTTACGTCCAGGGAAGTAACTATGGCTACACCTTC.

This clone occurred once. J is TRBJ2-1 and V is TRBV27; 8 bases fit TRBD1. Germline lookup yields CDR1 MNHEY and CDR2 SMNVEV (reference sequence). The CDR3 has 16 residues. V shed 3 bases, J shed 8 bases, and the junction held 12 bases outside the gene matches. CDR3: CASSLSQGDVIYEQFF. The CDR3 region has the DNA TGTGCCAGCAGTTTGTCACAGGGGGATGTTATATATGAGCAGTTCTTC.

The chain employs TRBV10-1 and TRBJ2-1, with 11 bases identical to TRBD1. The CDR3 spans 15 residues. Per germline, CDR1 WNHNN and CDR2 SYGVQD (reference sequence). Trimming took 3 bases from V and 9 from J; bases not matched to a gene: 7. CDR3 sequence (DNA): TGCGCCAGCAGTGAAGGACAGGGGGCTAGAATTGAGCAGTTCTTC. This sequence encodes CASSEGQGARIEQFF.

CDR3 sequence reads: CASSLNSFYEQYF. CDR3 coding DNA: TGTGCCAGCAGCTTGAACTCGTTCTACGAGCAGTACTTC. V and J are TRBV11-3 and TRBJ2-7; no definite D call. This CDR3 has 13 residues. V lost 3 bases to trimming and J lost 3 bases, with 9 bases between them. Germline lookup yields CDR1 SGHNT and CDR2 YENEEA.

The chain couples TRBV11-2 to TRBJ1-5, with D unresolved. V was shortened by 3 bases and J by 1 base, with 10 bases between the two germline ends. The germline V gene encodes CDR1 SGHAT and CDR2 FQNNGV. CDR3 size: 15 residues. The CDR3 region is CASSFNPGSNQPQHF. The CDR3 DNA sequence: TGTGCCAGCAGCTTTAATCCGGGAAGCAATCAGCCCCAGCATTTT.

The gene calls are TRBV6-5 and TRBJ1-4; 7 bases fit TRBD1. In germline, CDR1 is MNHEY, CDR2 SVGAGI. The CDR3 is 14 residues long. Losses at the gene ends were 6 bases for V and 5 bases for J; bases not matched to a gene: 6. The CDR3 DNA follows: TGTGCCAGCAGCACAGGGGCCCCCAATGAAAAACTGTTTTTT. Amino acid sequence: CASSTGAPNEKLFF.

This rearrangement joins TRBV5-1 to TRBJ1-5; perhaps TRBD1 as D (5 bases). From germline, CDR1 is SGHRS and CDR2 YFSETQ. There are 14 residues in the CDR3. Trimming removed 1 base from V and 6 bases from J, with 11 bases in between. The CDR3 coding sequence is TGCGCCAGCAGCTTGTGGGGGGGATCTCAGCCCCAGCATTTT. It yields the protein CASSLWGGSQPQHF.

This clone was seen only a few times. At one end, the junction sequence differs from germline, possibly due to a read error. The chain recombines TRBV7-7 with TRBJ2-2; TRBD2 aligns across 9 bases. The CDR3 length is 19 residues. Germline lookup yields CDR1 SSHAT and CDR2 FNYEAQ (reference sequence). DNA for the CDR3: TGTGCTAGCAGCAAGGGGTCGGTAGCGGGAGTGCGGAACACCGGGGAGCTGTTTTTT. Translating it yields CASSKGSVAGVRNTGELFF.

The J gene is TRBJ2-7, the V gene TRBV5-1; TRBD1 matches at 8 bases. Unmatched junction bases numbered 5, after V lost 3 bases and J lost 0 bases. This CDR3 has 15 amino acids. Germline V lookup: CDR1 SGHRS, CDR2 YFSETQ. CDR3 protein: CASSSTGGPSYEQYF. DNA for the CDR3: TGCGCCAGCAGCTCCACAGGGGGACCCTCCTACGAGCAGTACTTC. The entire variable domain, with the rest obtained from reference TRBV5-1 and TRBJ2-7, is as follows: KAGVTQTPRYLIKTRGQQVTLSCSPISGHRSVSWYQQTPGQGLQFLFEYFSETQRNKGNFPGRFSGRQFSNSRSEMNVSTLELGDSALYLCASSSTGGPSYEQYFGPGTRLTVT.

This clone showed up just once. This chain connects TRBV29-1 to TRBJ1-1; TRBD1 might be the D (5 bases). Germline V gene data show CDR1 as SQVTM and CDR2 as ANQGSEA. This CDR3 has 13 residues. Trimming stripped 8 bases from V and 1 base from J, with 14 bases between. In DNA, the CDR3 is TGCAGCTCGCGACAGCCGGGGAACACTGAAGCTTTCTTT. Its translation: CSSRQPGNTEAFF.

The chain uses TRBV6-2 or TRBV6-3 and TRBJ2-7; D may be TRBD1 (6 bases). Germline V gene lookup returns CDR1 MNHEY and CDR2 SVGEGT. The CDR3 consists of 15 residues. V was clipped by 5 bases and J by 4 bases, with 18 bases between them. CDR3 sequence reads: CASSPLRGRTYEQYF. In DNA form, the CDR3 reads TGTGCCAGCAGTCCCCTCAGGGGAAGGACTTACGAGCAGTACTTC.